These 14 T cell receptor beta chains were all obtained from the same sample, sequenced in a study of cytomegalovirus exposure and HLA in healthy donors. Assay used: immunoSEQ multiplex PCR; TCRdb lists only in-frame clones, some missing. The sample records about 92,000 clones, 85% to 95% being singletons. The sample comprised PBMCs. Every receptor here comes from a woman aged 25 to 39 in good health and CMV-seropositive.

J is TRBJ2-7 and V is TRBV19; D possibly corresponds to TRBD2 (6 bases). Per germline, CDR1 LNHDA and CDR2 SQIVND (reference sequence). The CDR3 totals 19 residues. V lost 2 bases, J lost 0 bases, and 23 bases lay in between. For the CDR3, the DNA is TGTGCCAGTAGTATAACCCCTCTAGCGCCCCGACGGGGCTCCTACGAGCAGTACTTC. This encodes CASSITPLAPRRGSYEQYF.

The chain couples TRBV7-9 to TRBJ2-5; D remains ambiguous. The V gene lost 5 bases and the J gene lost 8 bases, with 9 bases spanning the gap. This CDR3 region has 11 residues. In germline, CDR1 is SEHNR, CDR2 FQNEAQ (reference sequence). This CDR3 is CASSAQITQYF. The CDR3 DNA follows: TGTGCCAGCAGCGCCCAGATAACCCAGTACTTC.

The chain carries TRBV9 and TRBJ1-2; D gene ambiguous. Germline-derived CDR1 and CDR2 are SGDLS and YYNGEE. Trimming cost V 0 bases and J 0 bases, with 12 bases left between them. The CDR3 extends over 16 amino acids. This CDR3 is CASSVGGQAANYGYTF. The DNA for the CDR3 is TGTGCCAGCAGCGTAGGAGGGCAGGCCGCTAACTATGGCTACACCTTC.

The chain carries TRBV6-1 and TRBJ1-4; 11 bases fit TRBD1. CDR1 and CDR2 from the germline V gene are MNHNS and SASEGT. V lost 3 bases to trimming and J lost 3 bases; unmatched junction nucleotides: 9. This CDR3 spans 18 amino acids. This CDR3 is CASSDGTGGISPNEKLFF. The DNA of the CDR3 is TGTGCCAGCAGTGACGGGACAGGGGGAATCAGTCCTAATGAAAAACTGTTTTTT.

This rearrangement joins TRBV14 to TRBJ1-5; 9 nucleotides align to TRBD1. CDR1 is SGHDN, CDR2 FVKESK, per germline. V lost 5 bases to trimming and J lost 2 bases; unmatched junction nucleotides: 7. The CDR3 is 16 residues long. The CDR3 is CASSAPGDRGNQPQHF. CDR3 bases: TGTGCCAGCAGCGCACCTGGGGACAGGGGCAATCAGCCCCAGCATTTT. Together with reference TRBV14 and TRBJ1-5, the CDR3 gives the full variable domain: EAGVTQFPSHSVIEKGQTVTLRCDPISGHDNLYWYRRVMGKEIKFLLHFVKESKQDESGMPNNRFLAERTGGTYSTLKVQPAELEDSGVYFCASSAPGDRGNQPQHFGDGTRLSIL.

The rearrangement links TRBV6-1 to TRBJ2-7, with D tentatively TRBD2 (5 bases). CDR1 is MNHNS and CDR2 is SASEGT in the germline V gene. V lost 6 bases to trimming and J lost 1 base, with 10 bases between them. This CDR3 contains 13 residues. The CDR3 DNA reads as TGTGCCAGCAGCTACGGGATTTCCTACGAGCAGTACTTC. Translating gives CASSYGISYEQYF.

The CDR3 DNA follows: TGTGCCAGCAGCTCCCAGGGGGAAGAGACCCAGTACTTC. This encodes CASSSQGEETQYF. This rearrangement joins TRBV5-6 to TRBJ2-5; the match to TRBD1 covers 7 bases. Germline trimming cut 3 bases from V and 3 bases from J; bases unmatched to any gene: 2. The CDR3 is 13 amino acids. CDR1 is SGHDT and CDR2 is YYEEEE in the germline V gene.

The rearrangement links TRBV10-3 to TRBJ2-1; 10 bases map to TRBD1. The CDR3 spans 14 residues. Germline CDR1 reads ENHRY; CDR2 reads SYGVKD. J was trimmed by 7 bases and V by 4 bases; bases with no gene match: 4. The CDR3 DNA reads TGTGCCATCAGTGGGACAGGGGGTTCAAATGAGCAGTTCTTC. It specifies CAISGTGGSNEQFF.

The chain uses TRBV30 and TRBJ2-7; 7 nucleotides match TRBD2. The CDR3 extends over 14 amino acids. Germline assignment: CDR1 GTSNPN and CDR2 SVGIG (reference sequence). CDR3 DNA sequence: TGTAGTACCTCGGGGGGAGCTTGGGGGGACGAGCAGTACTTC. This translates into CSTSGGAWGDEQYF.

This chain joins TRBV7-2 and TRBJ2-1; D might be TRBD1 (5 bases). In germline, CDR1 is SGHTA, CDR2 FQGNSA. The CDR3 covers 15 residues. The V end lost 3 bases, the J end lost 0 bases, and 9 bases lay between the germline ends. This chain's CDR3 is CASSLDKSSYNEQFF. The CDR3 DNA reads as TGTGCCAGCAGCTTGGACAAGAGCTCCTACAATGAGCAGTTCTTC.

CDR3 protein: CASIHLAGANNEQFF. The CDR3 region has the DNA TGTGCCAGCATACATCTAGCGGGGGCCAACAATGAGCAGTTCTTC. The chain uses TRBV27 and TRBJ2-1, with TRBD2 matching over 10 bases. The V segment lost 7 bases and the J segment 5 bases; nucleotides outside the gene matches: 8. Germline values: CDR1 MNHEY, CDR2 SMNVEV (reference sequence). The CDR3 spans 15 residues.

The rearrangement joins TRBV7-9 to TRBJ2-3, with 9 bases matching TRBD1. V lost 5 bases, J lost 1 base, and 10 bases stayed unmatched. The germline CDR1 and CDR2 sequences are SEHNR and FQNEAQ (reference sequence). The CDR3 length is 17 residues. CDR3 in amino acids: CASSRTKTGGGTDTQYF. In DNA, the CDR3 is TGTGCCAGCAGCCGCACCAAAACAGGGGGCGGCACAGATACGCAGTATTTT. Full variable domain (missing parts from reference TRBV7-9 and TRBJ2-3): DTGVSQNPRHKITKRGQNVTFRCDPISEHNRLYWYRQTLGQGPEFLTYFQNEAQLEKSRLLSDRFSAERPKGSFSTLEIQRTEQGDSAMYLCASSRTKTGGGTDTQYFGPGTRLTVL.

The rearrangement links TRBV5-8 to TRBJ2-4; a possible D gene is TRBD2 (6 bases). This CDR3 is built from 15 residues. Deletions cut 0 bases from V and 9 bases from J, with 16 bases between. Germline V CDR1 and CDR2: SGHTS, YDEGEE. The CDR3 spells CASSLEGGTYSIQYF. DNA of the CDR3: TGTGCCAGCAGCTTGGAAGGCGGGACTTATTCCATTCAGTACTTC.

The chain joins TRBV29-1 to TRBJ2-7; the D gene is possibly TRBD1 (5 bases). The germline V and J ends were trimmed by 2 bases and 2 bases, with 7 bases remaining between them. The V gene's germline CDR1 is SQVTM and CDR2 ANQGSEA. This CDR3 region has 12 residues. The chain's CDR3 is CSVELRAYEQYF. The DNA for the CDR3 is TGCAGCGTTGAACTCAGGGCCTACGAGCAGTACTTC.